The 28 T cell receptor beta chains given below trace back to one sample, sequenced in a study of T-cell reconstitution after alpha-beta-depleted transplantation in children. Unique molecular identifiers were used to barcode this TCRbeta library. MiXCR, run by TCRdb on the PCR reads, gives a single entry per CDR3 protein. The repertoire holds about 210,000 distinct CDR3 sequences, with roughly 18% as singletons. The sequencing here drew on PBMCs, mostly from graft donor cells, taken 360 days after TCRalphabeta/CD19-depleted stem cell transplant. These receptors all stem from a male patient between 2 and 10 years old who had a stem cell transplant for acute lymphoblastic leukemia, so the T cells may come from the graft donor.

The table lists this clonotype with a few counts. The rearrangement joins TRBV10-3 to TRBJ1-5; no definite D call. Trimming stripped 0 bases from V and 1 base from J, with 13 bases between. There are 17 residues in the CDR3. The germline gives CDR1 ENHRY, CDR2 SYGVKD. The CDR3 is CAISESWSSQSNQPQHF. The DNA for the CDR3 is TGTGCCATCAGTGAGTCGTGGTCTAGTCAAAGCAATCAGCCCCAGCATTTT.

This clonotype was seen a handful of times. The chain joins TRBV7-3 to TRBJ2-4, with TRBD2 as a possible D gene (5 bases). The CDR3 covers 16 residues. V was cut by 2 bases and J by 0 bases, with 11 bases left in between. Germline loops: CDR1 SGHTA, CDR2 FQGTGA. In DNA form, the CDR3 reads TGTGCCAGCAGCTTAGGGAGTTGGGGAGCCAAAAACATTCAGTACTTC. It specifies CASSLGSWGAKNIQYF.

CDR3 DNA sequence: TGTGCCAGCTCACCAGGGGAGGGGGATCAGCCCCAGCATTTT. This translates into CASSPGEGDQPQHF. The chain recombines TRBV18 with TRBJ1-5, with a weak D call TRBD1 (6 bases). The CDR3 runs to 14 residues. V was trimmed by 2 bases and J by 5 bases, leaving 10 bases between them. The germline V gene has CDR1 KGHSH and CDR2 LQKENI.

The sample holds a few counts of this clonotype. The chain uses TRBV11-2 and TRBJ2-5, with 9 bases identical to TRBD2. Germline trimming cut 5 bases from V and 4 bases from J; bases unmatched to any gene: 8. Germline values: CDR1 SGHAT, CDR2 FQNNGV. This CDR3 has 15 residues. CDR3 in DNA: TGTGCCAGCAGCCCGGAGCGGGGGGCTAGAGAGACCCAGTACTTC. Encoded protein: CASSPERGARETQYF.

This rearrangement joins TRBV28 to TRBJ2-1; 8 bases map to TRBD1. J lost 6 bases, V lost 3 bases, and 13 bases had no gene match. CDR1 and CDR2 from the germline V gene are MDHEN and SYDVKM. The CDR3 covers 17 residues. The CDR3 coding sequence is TGTGCCAGCAGTTTTGGTTTAGGAGGACAGGGAGGCAATGAGCAGTTCTTC. Residues: CASSFGLGGQGGNEQFF.

This clonotype was seen only a few times. The rearrangement joins TRBV20-1 to TRBJ1-4; TRBD1 agrees at 7 bases. V was clipped by 1 base and J by 5 bases; unmatched bases: 7. The CDR3 has 15 residues. The germline V gene encodes CDR1 DFQATT and CDR2 SNEGSKA (reference sequence). The CDR3 spells CSARVPGTVNEKLFF. The CDR3 DNA reads TGCAGTGCTAGAGTCCCCGGGACAGTCAATGAAAAACTGTTTTTT.

For this clonotype: This clone may be a read error of a much larger clone one base away. The rearrangement links TRBV29-1 to TRBJ2-2; the D gene is possibly TRBD2 (5 bases). V dropped 5 bases and J dropped 4 bases, with 14 bases sitting between them. The CDR3 length is 14 residues. The V gene's germline CDR1 is SQVTM and CDR2 ANQGSEA. The CDR3 DNA reads as TGCAGCGTTTACTTGGACTGGGGCACCGGGGAGCTGTTTTTT. Protein: CSVYLDWGTGELFF.

The chain carries TRBV6-1 and TRBJ2-2; 8 bases map to TRBD2. V was clipped by 5 bases and J by 1 base; unmatched bases: 3. The CDR3 totals 15 residues. The germline V gene encodes CDR1 MNHNS and CDR2 SASEGT. CDR3 nucleotide sequence: TGTGCCAGCAGTACGGGGGGGTGGAACACCGGGGAGCTGTTTTTT. Encoded protein: CASSTGGWNTGELFF.

This clonotype has a count of ten or more. The chain links TRBV5-4 to TRBJ2-1; a weak D match, TRBD2 (6 bases). Per germline, CDR1 SGHNT and CDR2 YYREEE (reference sequence). V gave up 4 bases and J gave up 6 bases, with 11 bases separating them. This CDR3 is built from 13 residues. The CDR3 sequence: CASSPGLTNEQFF. The CDR3 DNA follows: TGTGCCAGCAGCCCTGGACTAACCAATGAGCAGTTCTTC. Using reference TRBV5-4 and TRBJ2-1 for the parts outside the CDR3, the full variable domain is ETGVTQSPTHLIKTRGQQVTLRCSSQSGHNTVSWYQQALGQGPQFIFQYYREEENGRGNFPPRFSGLQFPNYSSELNVNALELDDSALYLCASSPGLTNEQFFGPGTRLTVL.

The rearrangement links TRBV18 to TRBJ2-7, with 10 bases fitting TRBD1. The germline CDR1 and CDR2 sequences are KGHSH and LQKENI. The trim removed 4 bases at V and 2 bases at J, leaving 5 bases unmatched. The CDR3 runs to 15 residues. Here the CDR3 DNA reads TGTGCCAGCTCACAGGGGACAGGGGCAGCCTACGAGCAGTACTTC. Translated: CASSQGTGAAYEQYF.

J is TRBJ2-1 and V is TRBV20-1; 12 bases map to TRBD2. The germline gives CDR1 DFQATT, CDR2 SNEGSKA (reference sequence). This CDR3 has 15 residues. Trimming cost V 6 bases and J 4 bases; bases outside gene matches: 7. CDR3 DNA: TGCAGTGCGAACGGACTAGCGGGGTTTTACAATGAGCAGTTCTTC. This encodes CSANGLAGFYNEQFF.

CDR3 sequence reads: CASSYSMEGVLADTQYF. CDR3 sequence (DNA): TGTGCCAGCAGTTACTCGATGGAGGGAGTTCTCGCAGATACGCAGTATTTT. The V gene is TRBV6-5, the J gene TRBJ2-3, with D possibly matching TRBD2 (6 bases). Germline CDR1 MNHEY, CDR2 SVGAGI. The CDR3 runs to 17 residues. Trimming removed 0 bases from V and 4 bases from J, with 17 bases in between.

This clonotype appeared once. This chain connects TRBV12-3 or TRBV12-4 to TRBJ2-3; TRBD1 aligns across 7 bases. V was clipped by 6 bases and J by 5 bases; unmatched bases: 8. The CDR3 is made up of 14 amino acids. The CDR3 is CASRLTGVGDTQYF. CDR3 coding DNA: TGTGCCAGCAGGTTAACAGGGGTTGGAGATACGCAGTATTTT.

This clonotype was recorded many times. This chain joins TRBV4-1 and TRBJ2-7; 7 nucleotides agree with TRBD1. The germline CDR1 and CDR2 sequences are MGHRA and YSYEKL. The CDR3 extends over 14 amino acids. Trimming cost V 6 bases and J 2 bases; bases outside gene matches: 7. The CDR3 DNA follows: TGCGCCAGCAGTCCGATTGGGACAGCCTACGAGCAGTACTTC. It encodes CASSPIGTAYEQYF.

This clonotype was counted many times. The chain uses TRBV15 and TRBJ1-2; D not resolved. This CDR3 contains 15 residues. V was pared by 0 bases and J by 5 bases, with 13 bases between. CDR1 is LNHNV, CDR2 YYDKDF, per germline (reference sequence). The CDR3 DNA reads as TGTGCCACCAGCAGAGATGCCAACACGGGGTATGGCTACACCTTC. It yields the protein CATSRDANTGYGYTF.

The V call is TRBV12-3 or TRBV12-4, the J call TRBJ1-6; D is perhaps TRBD1 (5 bases). This CDR3 is 17 amino acids long. V lost 0 bases and J 6 bases, leaving 15 bases between the germline ends. Here the CDR3 reads CASSLARGVIGNSPLHF. The DNA of the CDR3 is TGTGCCAGCAGTTTAGCACGAGGGGTAATTGGTAATTCACCCCTCCACTTT.

This clonotype was counted ten times or more. The genes are TRBV20-1 and TRBJ1-5; D not resolved. The ends were cut back, 5 bases at V and 0 bases at J, with 20 bases in the middle. The CDR3 is made up of 17 amino acids. Germline V gene sequence: CDR1 DFQATT, CDR2 SNEGSKA (reference sequence). CDR3 DNA sequence: TGCAGTGCTGCCCCGGGCCAGCGAACCTTTAGCAATCAGCCCCAGCATTTT. The encoded protein is CSAAPGQRTFSNQPQHF.

Points on this clonotype: Being one base from a much bigger clone, this may be a read error. The CDR3 sequence is CASSPAGQPLGQYF. CDR3 nucleotide sequence: TGTGCCAGCAGTCCCGCGGGACAGCCACTAGGGCAGTACTTC. The genes are TRBV12-3 or TRBV12-4 and TRBJ2-7, with D perhaps TRBD1 (7 bases). Trimming pared 5 bases from V and 9 bases from J, leaving 20 bases between. The CDR3 extends over 14 amino acids.

This rearrangement joins TRBV5-1 to TRBJ2-5, with D perhaps matching TRBD2 (6 bases). The ends were cut back, 0 bases at V and 1 base at J, with 16 bases in the middle. CDR3 length: 17 amino acids. Germline assignment: CDR1 SGHRS and CDR2 YFSETQ. The CDR3 region is CASSLALRAGRQETQYF. CDR3 bases: TGCGCCAGCAGCTTGGCGTTGCGAGCGGGCCGCCAAGAGACCCAGTACTTC.

The chain has TRBV11-2 and TRBJ2-7; tentative D call: TRBD2 (5 bases). CDR1 and CDR2 from the germline V gene are SGHAT and FQNNGV. The CDR3 spans 14 residues. Trimming removed 5 bases at V and 3 bases at J, with 14 bases between. The CDR3 DNA follows: TGTGCCAGCAGCCCCCTTACGGGGAACTACGAGCAGTACTTC. Translating gives CASSPLTGNYEQYF. The variable domain in full, with the rest retrieved from reference TRBV11-2 and TRBJ2-7, is EAGVAQSPRYKIIEKRQSVAFWCNPISGHATLYWYQQILGQGPKLLIQFQNNGVVDDSQLPKDRFSAERLKGVDSTLKIQPAKLEDSAVYLCASSPLTGNYEQYFGPGTRLTVT.

The chain employs TRBV5-1 and TRBJ2-3; D is ambiguous. V was pared by 2 bases and J by 4 bases, with 5 bases between. This CDR3 is built from 12 residues. Germline V gene lookup returns CDR1 SGHRS and CDR2 YFSETQ. The CDR3 bases are TGCGCCAGCAGCTTAATAGCAGATACGCAGTATTTT. Its translation is CASSLIADTQYF.

V is TRBV25-1 and J is TRBJ2-5; TRBD1 is a possible D gene (7 bases). The CDR3 spans 16 residues. Germline CDR1 reads MGHDK; CDR2 reads SYGVNS. Deletions cut 6 bases from V and 5 bases from J, with 22 bases between. The CDR3 DNA reads TGTGCCAGCAGATCACAAAGGGGGCATGGGGGGGAGACCCAGTACTTC. It is translated as CASRSQRGHGGETQYF.

This clonotype was detected ten times or more. The chain has TRBV3-1 and TRBJ2-5; TRBD1 might be the D (5 bases). In germline, CDR1 is LGHDT, CDR2 YNNKEL (reference sequence). The CDR3 is 16 residues long. Trimming cost V 2 bases and J 1 base, with 14 bases left between them. The CDR3 loop reads CASSQKKADIQETQYF. The CDR3 DNA reads as TGTGCCAGCAGCCAAAAGAAGGCGGACATCCAAGAGACCCAGTACTTC.

The chain is built from TRBV29-1 and TRBJ2-7; 9 bases are shared with TRBD2. After removal of 3 bases from V and 0 bases from J, the junction contained 6 bases not matched to a gene. The CDR3 extends over 15 amino acids. The germline CDR1 and CDR2 sequences are SQVTM and ANQGSEA. The CDR3 region is CSVEDPSGVSYEQYF. Here the CDR3 DNA reads TGCAGCGTTGAGGATCCTAGCGGGGTCTCCTACGAGCAGTACTTC.

This chain connects TRBV20-1 to TRBJ1-5; D is undetermined. This CDR3 has 16 amino acids. The germline V gene encodes CDR1 DFQATT and CDR2 SNEGSKA (reference sequence). Trimming took 0 bases from V and 4 from J, leaving 16 bases between them. CDR3 sequence (DNA): TGCAGTGCTAGAGACATGCAGAGGGCAGTAAATCAGCCCCAGCATTTT. Translating gives CSARDMQRAVNQPQHF.

This clonotype came up many times. V is TRBV20-1 and J is TRBJ2-7; perhaps TRBD2 as D (5 bases). V lost 6 bases, J lost 1 base, and 10 bases lay in between. CDR1 and CDR2 (germline): DFQATT, SNEGSKA (reference sequence). This CDR3 spans 12 amino acids. CDR3 loop: CSAWLASYEQYF. In nucleotides, the CDR3 is TGCAGTGCGTGGCTAGCTTCCTACGAGCAGTACTTC.

The J gene is TRBJ2-3, the V gene TRBV29-1; D unclear. Trimming shortened V by 3 bases and J by 0 bases, and 10 bases separated the two germline ends. The CDR3 spans 14 residues. Germline assignment: CDR1 SQVTM and CDR2 ANQGSEA. In nucleotides, the CDR3 is TGCAGCGTTGAGTGGGCAGAAAGCACAGATACGCAGTATTTT. This encodes CSVEWAESTDTQYF.

V usage is TRBV5-5 and J usage is TRBJ2-7; the match to TRBD1 covers 8 bases. J was trimmed by 3 bases and V by 0 bases; bases with no gene match: 2. This CDR3 region has 14 residues. Germline V gene lookup returns CDR1 SGHKS and CDR2 YYEKEE (reference sequence). CDR3 loop: CASSLGTGHYEQYF. CDR3 DNA: TGTGCCAGCAGCTTGGGGACAGGGCACTACGAGCAGTACTTC.